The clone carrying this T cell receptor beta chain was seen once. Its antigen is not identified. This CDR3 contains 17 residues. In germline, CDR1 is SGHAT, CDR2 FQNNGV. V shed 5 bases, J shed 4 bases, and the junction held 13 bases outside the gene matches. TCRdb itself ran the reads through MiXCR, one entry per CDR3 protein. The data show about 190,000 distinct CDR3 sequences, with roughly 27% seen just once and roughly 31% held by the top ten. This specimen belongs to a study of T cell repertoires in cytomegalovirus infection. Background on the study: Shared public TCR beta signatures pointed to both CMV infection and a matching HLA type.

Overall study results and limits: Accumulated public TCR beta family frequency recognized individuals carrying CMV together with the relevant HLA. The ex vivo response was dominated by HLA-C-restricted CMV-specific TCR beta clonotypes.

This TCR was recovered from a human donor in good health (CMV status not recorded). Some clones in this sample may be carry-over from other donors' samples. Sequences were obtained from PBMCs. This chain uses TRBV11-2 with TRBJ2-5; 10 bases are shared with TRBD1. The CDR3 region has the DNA TGTGCCAGCAGCGCCCGTGGATTTGGGACAGGGGCAGAGACCCAGTACTTC. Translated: CASSARGFGTGAETQYF.